This entry lists 32 T cell receptor beta chains sequenced from one sample in a study of neurological immune-mediated disorders. TCRdb re-derived calls from the 5' RACE reads in MiXCR, one entry per CDR3 protein. Of over 40,000 distinct CDR3 sequences in the sample, nearly 6.5% are singletons; the top ten hold around 0.6%. The sequenced sample consisted of CD4+ T cells from blood. The receptors originated from a woman in her 40s in good health.

This clonotype was seen many times. This sequence joins TRBV5-1 and TRBJ2-5; the D call may be TRBD1 or TRBD2 (6 bases each). From germline, CDR1 is SGHRS and CDR2 YFSETQ. CDR3 length: 12 residues. V was cut by 4 bases and J by 4 bases, with 8 bases left in between. This chain's CDR3 is CASSGGPETQYF. The CDR3 region has the DNA TGCGCCAGCAGCGGGGGGCCAGAGACCCAGTACTTC.

This clonotype was counted many times. This chain links TRBV20-1 with TRBJ2-1, with D perhaps TRBD1 or TRBD2 (6 bases each). From germline, CDR1 is DFQATT and CDR2 SNEGSKA (reference sequence). The CDR3 runs to 11 residues. This CDR3 reads CRGGGSDEQFF. CDR3 sequence (DNA): TGCAGGGGGGGCGGCAGCGATGAGCAGTTCTTC.

This clonotype was counted many times. CDR3 protein: CATASREGLGELFF. The CDR3 region has the DNA TGTGCCACCGCCTCCCGGGAGGGCCTAGGGGAGCTGTTTTTT. The V call is TRBV12-3 or TRBV12-4, the J call TRBJ2-2, with TRBD2 matching over 8 bases. V lost 10 bases to trimming and J lost 8 bases; unmatched junction nucleotides: 12. The CDR3 is 14 amino acids.

Ten or more counts support this clonotype. The chain joins TRBV20-1 to TRBJ2-5; 8 nucleotides match TRBD2. Germline trimming cut 5 bases from V and 4 bases from J; bases unmatched to any gene: 12. CDR1 and CDR2 (germline): DFQATT, SNEGSKA (reference sequence). This CDR3 spans 15 amino acids. The CDR3: CSADGGGLDPETQYF. The CDR3 bases are TGCAGTGCTGACGGGGGGGGGTTGGACCCAGAGACCCAGTACTTC.

This clonotype was counted many times. The chain couples TRBV4-2 to TRBJ2-1; D uncertain. The CDR3 consists of 18 residues. Germline CDR1 is LGHNA and CDR2 is YNFKEQ. Between the trimmed V and J ends, which lost 0 bases and 2 bases, there was a span of 17 bases. The CDR3 spells CASSQERIGPVTYNEQFF. DNA of the CDR3: TGTGCCAGCAGCCAAGAAAGGATCGGGCCCGTAACCTACAATGAGCAGTTCTTC.

This clonotype was counted many times. The V gene is TRBV6-5, the J gene TRBJ1-2; possibly TRBD1 for D (5 bases). The germline gives CDR1 MNHEY, CDR2 SVGAGI. This CDR3 is built from 15 residues. Trimming removed 2 bases from V and 1 base from J, with 11 bases in between. In nucleotides, the CDR3 is TGTGCCAGCAGTTACGAGGGGCAGAATAACTATGGCTACACCTTC. It is translated as CASSYEGQNNYGYTF.

Ten or more counts support this clonotype. The genes are TRBV6-5 and TRBJ1-2, with 10 bases fitting TRBD1. V shed 2 bases and J 2 bases; nucleotides not matched to a gene: 5. The CDR3 totals 16 residues. Looked up from germline, CDR1 is MNHEY and CDR2 is SVGAGI. DNA for the CDR3: TGTGCCAGCAGTTACGTTCGGACAGGGGGAAACTATGGCTACACCTTC. Protein: CASSYVRTGGNYGYTF.

This clonotype was seen only a few times. The chain is built from TRBV11-2 and TRBJ1-5; TRBD1 is a possible D gene (6 bases). Germline CDR1 reads SGHAT; CDR2 reads FQNNGV. V shed 5 bases and J shed 2 bases, with 13 bases lying between them. The CDR3 runs to 15 residues. The CDR3 nucleotides read TGTGCCAGCAGCCCGGGGGCAAAAGGCAATCAGCCCCAGCATTTT. This sequence encodes CASSPGAKGNQPQHF.

The sample holds many counts of this clonotype. The gene calls are TRBV5-1 and TRBJ2-7; 7 bases line up with TRBD2. V was pared by 3 bases and J by 6 bases, with 9 bases of the junction left unmatched. The CDR3 has 14 amino acids. CDR1 is SGHRS and CDR2 is YFSETQ in the germline V gene. The CDR3 DNA follows: TGCGCCAGCAGCTCTATGGGAGGGCCTGGCGAGCAGTACTTC. Translating it yields CASSSMGGPGEQYF.

This clonotype was detected ten times or more. The V gene is TRBV5-1, the J gene TRBJ1-1; D uncertain. The CDR3 runs 13 residues. Deletions cut 0 bases from V and 4 bases from J, with 7 bases between. Germline V CDR1 and CDR2: SGHRS, YFSETQ. The CDR3 region is CASSLGGGTEAFF. The CDR3 DNA is TGCGCCAGCAGCTTGGGGGGAGGCACTGAAGCTTTCTTT.

This clonotype was counted at least ten times. The V and J genes are TRBV29-1 and TRBJ1-1; 7 bases line up with TRBD1. The CDR3 is 13 residues long. The J segment lost 3 bases and the V segment lost 5 bases, leaving 6 bases of the junction unmatched. CDR1 is SQVTM, CDR2 ANQGSEA, per germline. The DNA for the CDR3 is TGCAGCGTTATGACAGGGTTGGACACTGAAGCTTTCTTT. This sequence encodes CSVMTGLDTEAFF.

The table lists this clonotype with many counts. This rearrangement joins TRBV3-1 to TRBJ1-2; TRBD1 is a possible D gene (5 bases). Germline CDR1 and CDR2: LGHDT and YNNKEL (reference sequence). The CDR3 loop spans 14 amino acids. Trimming stripped 4 bases from V and 7 bases from J, with 16 bases between. The CDR3 is CASSPGQGRFGYTF. The CDR3 DNA reads TGTGCCAGCAGCCCCGGGCAGGGACGATTTGGCTACACCTTC.

This clonotype was seen at least ten times. This rearrangement joins TRBV11-2 to TRBJ2-3; 8 bases are shared with TRBD1. V was pared by 3 bases and J by 5 bases, with 7 bases of the junction left unmatched. The CDR3 totals 15 residues. CDR1 SGHAT and CDR2 FQNNGV come from the germline V gene. The CDR3 coding sequence is TGTGCCAGCAGCTTTACCGGGACAGGCCTAGATACGCAGTATTTT. Translation: CASSFTGTGLDTQYF.

Of note for this clonotype: The germline gene is not matched at one end of the junction; a read error may be the cause. The chain is built from TRBV6-5 and TRBJ2-1, with 9 positions matching TRBD2. The CDR3 extends over 14 amino acids. Germline V gene data show CDR1 as MNHEY and CDR2 as SVGAGI. The CDR3 protein is CASRLSGRNDEQFF. For the CDR3, the DNA is TGTGCAAGCAGACTTAGCGGGAGAAACGATGAGCAGTTCTTC.

In its sample, this clonotype was seen many times. The J gene is TRBJ2-3, the V gene TRBV29-1; D gene uncertain. Looked up from germline, CDR1 is SQVTM and CDR2 is ANQGSEA. The CDR3 consists of 15 residues. The V end was cut by 7 bases, the J end by 0 bases, with 17 bases between. CDR3 amino acids: CSGLGDDSSTDTQYF. DNA for the CDR3: TGCAGCGGGCTCGGTGATGACTCAAGCACAGATACGCAGTATTTT.

This clonotype was detected many times. The rearrangement links TRBV12-3 or TRBV12-4 to TRBJ2-7; no definite D call. There are 13 residues in the CDR3. Trimming left V 1 base short and J 3 bases short, with 7 bases between. The CDR3 coding sequence is TGTGCCAGCAGTTTAGAGTCGGGCTACGAGCAGTACTTC. This encodes CASSLESGYEQYF.

This clonotype was detected ten times or more. V is TRBV28 and J is TRBJ2-7; TRBD2 aligns across 11 bases. From germline, CDR1 is MDHEN and CDR2 SYDVKM. The CDR3 contains 17 residues. After removal of 5 bases from V and 2 bases from J, the junction contained 11 bases not matched to a gene. CDR3 sequence: CASSQLAGGSLTYEQYF. In DNA, the CDR3 is TGTGCCAGCAGTCAGCTAGCGGGAGGTTCCCTCACCTACGAGCAGTACTTC. Supplemented by reference TRBV28 and TRBJ2-7, the full variable domain reads DVKVTQSSRYLVKRTGEKVFLECVQDMDHENMFWYRQDPGLGLRLIYFSYDVKMKEKGDIPEGYSVSREKKERFSLILESASTNQTSMYLCASSQLAGGSLTYEQYFGPGTRLTVT.

This clonotype came up many times. The chain couples TRBV28 to TRBJ2-1; D tentatively fits TRBD1 or TRBD2 (6 bases each). Trimming took 6 bases from V and 4 from J, leaving 19 bases between them. There are 16 residues in the CDR3. Germline V gives CDR1 MDHEN, CDR2 SYDVKM. In DNA, the CDR3 is TGTGCCAGCAGGCTCATAGGGGGGAGAGGGTACAATGAGCAGTTCTTC. Translation: CASRLIGGRGYNEQFF.

This clonotype was observed many times. The rearrangement links TRBV5-1 to TRBJ1-1, with D unresolved. Trimming removed 1 base at V and 1 base at J, with 5 bases between. Germline lookup yields CDR1 SGHRS and CDR2 YFSETQ. The CDR3 extends over 13 amino acids. The CDR3 protein is CASSLRWNTEAFF. The CDR3 nucleotides read TGCGCCAGCAGCTTGAGGTGGAACACTGAAGCTTTCTTT.

The sample holds one count of this clonotype. The chain is built from TRBV24-1 and TRBJ2-3; TRBD1 might be the D (6 bases). From germline, CDR1 is KGHDR and CDR2 SFDVKD. The CDR3 covers 14 residues. V lost 3 bases to trimming and J lost 4 bases, with 10 bases between them. The CDR3 here is CATSDRTVSDTQYF. The CDR3 DNA follows: TGTGCCACCAGTGATCGGACAGTGTCAGATACGCAGTATTTT.

The chain is built from TRBV6-1 and TRBJ2-7, with 9 positions matching TRBD1. Trimming cost V 6 bases and J 2 bases; bases outside gene matches: 14. This CDR3 has 17 amino acids. In germline, CDR1 is MNHNS, CDR2 SASEGT. CDR3 sequence (DNA): TGTGCCAGCAGCGATACAGGGGGCGGCAGCCCTCCCTACGAGCAGTACTTC. Its translation is CASSDTGGGSPPYEQYF.

This clonotype was observed at least ten times. The junction departs from germline at one end; a sequencing error may be responsible. CDR3 coding DNA: TGCAGTGCTAGAGATCGGTGGGGGGCTGGGGACACCGGGGAGCTGCTTTTT. Amino acids: CSARDRWGAGDTGELLF. This sequence joins TRBV20-1 and TRBJ2-2, with D perhaps given as TRBD1 or TRBD2 (6 bases each). Germline V gene lookup returns CDR1 DFQATT and CDR2 SNEGSKA (reference sequence). This CDR3 is built from 17 residues.

This clonotype was counted at least ten times. The V gene is TRBV29-1, the J gene TRBJ1-5; no clear D. CDR1 SQVTM and CDR2 ANQGSEA come from the germline V gene. The CDR3 has 14 amino acids. Trimming cost V 4 bases and J 3 bases, with 13 bases left between them. The CDR3 DNA sequence: TGCAGCGTTGGGGAAACGGGCATCAATCAGCCCCAGCATTTT. Its translation: CSVGETGINQPQHF.

At least ten counts were recorded for this clonotype. CDR3 loop: CASSYRGLNTEAFF. CDR3 nucleotides: TGTGCCAGCAGTTACCGGGGGCTGAACACTGAAGCTTTCTTT. The V and J genes are TRBV6-5 and TRBJ1-1; D possibly corresponds to TRBD1 (6 bases). The germline V gene encodes CDR1 MNHEY and CDR2 SVGAGI. The CDR3 is made up of 14 amino acids. Deletions cut 2 bases from V and 0 bases from J, with 7 bases between.

This clonotype showed up many times. The chain carries TRBV6-5 and TRBJ2-1; D is unresolved. The CDR3 consists of 15 residues. Germline loops: CDR1 MNHEY, CDR2 SVGAGI. Between the trimmed V and J ends, which lost 6 bases and 2 bases, there was a span of 14 bases. The CDR3 region has the DNA TGTGCCAGCAGCTCAGGAGAAGACCCCTACAATGAGCAGTTCTTC. Amino acid sequence: CASSSGEDPYNEQFF.

In its sample, this clonotype was seen many times. This sequence joins TRBV12-3 or TRBV12-4 and TRBJ2-1, with 13 bases aligning to TRBD2. This CDR3 is built from 17 residues. J gave up 6 bases and V 5 bases, and 10 bases lay outside the gene matches. In DNA form, the CDR3 reads TGTGCCAGCAGTGCCCTACTAGCGGGAGGGTTAGGCAATGAGCAGTTCTTC. It specifies CASSALLAGGLGNEQFF.

This clonotype was seen at least ten times. The chain recombines TRBV5-1 with TRBJ2-2, with a possible D match to TRBD2 (5 bases). Germline V gene lookup returns CDR1 SGHRS and CDR2 YFSETQ. V was clipped by 4 bases and J by 4 bases, with 11 bases between them. The CDR3 consists of 14 residues. The CDR3 bases are TGCGCCAGCAGCCACCCCGGAGGCACCGGGGAGCTGTTTTTT. Its protein product is CASSHPGGTGELFF.

This clonotype has a count of ten or more. This sequence joins TRBV4-3 and TRBJ2-3, with D possibly TRBD2 on 6 matching bases. Per germline, CDR1 LGHNA and CDR2 YSLEER. V lost 0 bases and J lost 2, with 12 bases in between. This CDR3 has 16 amino acids. This CDR3 reads CASSQDGGSFTDTQYF. CDR3 DNA sequence: TGCGCCAGCAGCCAAGATGGGGGGTCCTTCACAGATACGCAGTATTTT.

In its sample, this clonotype was seen many times. The chain joins TRBV7-2 to TRBJ2-1, with D unresolved. From germline, CDR1 is SGHTA and CDR2 FQGNSA. V shed 0 bases and J shed 8 bases, with 8 bases lying between them. CDR3 size: 13 residues. CDR3 bases: TGTGCCAGCAGCTTAGCGCCGAACGATGAGCAGTTCTTC. This gives the protein CASSLAPNDEQFF.

This clonotype was counted many times. The rearrangement uses TRBV3-1 and TRBJ2-1; 9 positions match TRBD1. Trimming removed 5 bases from V and 4 bases from J; junction bases left unmatched: 9. The CDR3 is made up of 16 amino acids. Germline V gives CDR1 LGHDT, CDR2 YNNKEL (reference sequence). CDR3 amino acids: CASSTPQGAGYNEQFF. The CDR3 DNA is TGTGCCAGCAGCACACCACAGGGGGCGGGATACAATGAGCAGTTCTTC.

This clonotype was counted ten times or more. The chain joins TRBV7-9 to TRBJ1-2; D is possibly TRBD1 (6 bases). Per the germline V gene, CDR1 is SEHNR and CDR2 is FQNEAQ (reference sequence). With 1 base removed from V and 13 bases from J, the gap between germline ends came to 19 bases. The CDR3 spans 14 residues. The CDR3 region is CASSLGGGTLVCTF. The CDR3 DNA is TGTGCCAGCAGCTTAGGAGGGGGGACACTAGTCTGCACCTTC.

The V gene is TRBV20-1, the J gene TRBJ2-7, with D perhaps matching TRBD1 (6 bases). CDR1 is DFQATT and CDR2 is SNEGSKA in the germline V gene (reference sequence). The germline V and J ends were trimmed by 5 bases and 5 bases, with 19 bases remaining between them. The CDR3 has 14 residues. The CDR3: CSAPPGQGRNEQYF. The CDR3 coding sequence is TGCAGTGCTCCGCCTGGTCAGGGGAGAAACGAGCAGTACTTC.